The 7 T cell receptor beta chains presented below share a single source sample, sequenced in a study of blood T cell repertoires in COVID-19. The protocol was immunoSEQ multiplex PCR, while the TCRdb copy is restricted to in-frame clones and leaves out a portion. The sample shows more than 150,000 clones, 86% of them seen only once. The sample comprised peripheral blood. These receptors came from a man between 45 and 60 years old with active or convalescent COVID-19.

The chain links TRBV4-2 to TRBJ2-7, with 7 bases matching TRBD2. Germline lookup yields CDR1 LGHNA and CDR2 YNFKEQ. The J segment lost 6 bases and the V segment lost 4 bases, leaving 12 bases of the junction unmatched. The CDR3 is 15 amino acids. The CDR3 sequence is CASSRWRELESEQYF. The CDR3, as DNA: TGTGCCAGCAGCCGCTGGCGGGAGCTTGAATCCGAGCAGTACTTC.

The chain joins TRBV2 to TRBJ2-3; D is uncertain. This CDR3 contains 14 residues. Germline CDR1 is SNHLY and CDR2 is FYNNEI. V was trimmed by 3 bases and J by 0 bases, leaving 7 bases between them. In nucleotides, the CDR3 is TGTGCCAGCAGTGATAAAGCGAGCACAGATACGCAGTATTTT. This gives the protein CASSDKASTDTQYF.

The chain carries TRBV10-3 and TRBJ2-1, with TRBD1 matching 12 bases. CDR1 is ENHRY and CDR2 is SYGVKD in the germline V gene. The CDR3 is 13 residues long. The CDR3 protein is CGTRDRGLNEQFF. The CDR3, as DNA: TGTGGGACCAGGGACAGGGGGCTCAATGAGCAGTTCTTC.

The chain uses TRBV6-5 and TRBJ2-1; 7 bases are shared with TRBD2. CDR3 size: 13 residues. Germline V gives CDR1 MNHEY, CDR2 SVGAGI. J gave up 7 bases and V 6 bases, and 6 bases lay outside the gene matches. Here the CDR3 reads CASSWTRSNEQFF. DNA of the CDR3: TGTGCCAGCAGCTGGACTAGAAGTAATGAGCAGTTCTTC.

The CDR3 DNA reads TGTGCCAGCAGTTACCAACAGGGGAGGTCGAATTCACCCCTCCACTTT. This encodes CASSYQQGRSNSPLHF. The chain combines TRBV6-5 with TRBJ1-6, with 7 nucleotides matching TRBD1. V trimming: 2 bases; J trimming: 7 bases; junction bases outside the gene matches: 8. Germline CDR1 and CDR2: MNHEY and SVGAGI. This CDR3 is built from 16 residues.

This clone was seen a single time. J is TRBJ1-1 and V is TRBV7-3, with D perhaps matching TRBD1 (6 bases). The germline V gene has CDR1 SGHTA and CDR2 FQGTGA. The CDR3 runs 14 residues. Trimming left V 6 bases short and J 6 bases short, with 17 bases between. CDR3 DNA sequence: TGTGCCAGCAGACCCTACACAGGGTTCCCTGAAGCTTTCTTT. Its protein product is CASRPYTGFPEAFF. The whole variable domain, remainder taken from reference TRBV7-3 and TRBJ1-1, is GAGVSQTPSNKVTEKGKYVELRCDPISGHTALYWYRQSLGQGPEFLIYFQGTGAADDSGLPNDRFFAVRPEGSVSTLKIQRTERGDSAVYLCASRPYTGFPEAFFGQGTRLTVV.

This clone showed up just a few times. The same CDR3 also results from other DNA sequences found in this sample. The CDR3 DNA reads as TGTGCCACCAGTGATCCCCCCGGCTATGGCTACACCTTC. Translating gives CATSDPPGYGYTF. The rearrangement links TRBV24-1 to TRBJ1-2; D uncertain. Germline loops: CDR1 KGHDR, CDR2 SFDVKD. The V end was cut by 3 bases, the J end by 4 bases, with 8 bases between. This CDR3 region has 13 residues.